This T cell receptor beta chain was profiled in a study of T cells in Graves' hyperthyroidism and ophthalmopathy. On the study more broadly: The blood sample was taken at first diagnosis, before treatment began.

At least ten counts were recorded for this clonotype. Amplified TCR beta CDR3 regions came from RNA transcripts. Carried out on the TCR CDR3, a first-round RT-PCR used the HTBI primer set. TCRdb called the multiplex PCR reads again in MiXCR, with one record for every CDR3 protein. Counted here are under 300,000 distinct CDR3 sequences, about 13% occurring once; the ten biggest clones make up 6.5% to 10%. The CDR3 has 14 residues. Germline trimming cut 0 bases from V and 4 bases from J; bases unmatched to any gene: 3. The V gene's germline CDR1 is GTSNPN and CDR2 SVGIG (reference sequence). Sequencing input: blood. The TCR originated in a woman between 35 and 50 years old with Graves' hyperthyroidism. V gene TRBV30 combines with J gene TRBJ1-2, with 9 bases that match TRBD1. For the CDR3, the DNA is TGTGCCTGGAGTGTACGACAGGGGGTCTATGGCTACACCTTC. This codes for CAWSVRQGVYGYTF.